This T cell receptor (beta chain) was captured by sequencing in a study of Tregs in tolerant kidney transplant recipients. This CDR3 spans 14 amino acids. Trimming took off 2 bases at V and 9 bases at J, with 11 bases between the two ends. The germline CDR1 and CDR2 sequences are SEHNR and FQNEAQ (reference sequence). The repertoire was sequenced with immunoSEQ multiplex PCR; TCRdb's copy has only in-frame clones and lacks some. The data contain tens of thousands of clones, roughly nine tenths of them singletons. The sample comprised Tregs from blood. The chain is built from TRBV7-9 and TRBJ1-6; weak D call: TRBD1 (5 bases). This sequence originates from a human donor in good health. The CDR3 DNA reads TGTGCCAGCAGCTTAACGGGGGTCGGTTCACCCCTCCACTTT. Translating gives CASSLTGVGSPLHF.